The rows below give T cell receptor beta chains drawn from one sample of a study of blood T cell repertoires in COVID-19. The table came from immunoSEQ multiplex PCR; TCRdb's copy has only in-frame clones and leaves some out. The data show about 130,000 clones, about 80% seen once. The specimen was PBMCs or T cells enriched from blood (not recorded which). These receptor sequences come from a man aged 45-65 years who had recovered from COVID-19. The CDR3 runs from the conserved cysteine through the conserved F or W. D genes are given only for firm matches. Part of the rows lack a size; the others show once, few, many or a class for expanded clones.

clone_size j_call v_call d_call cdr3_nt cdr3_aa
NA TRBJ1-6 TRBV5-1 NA TGCGCCAGCACAACAGGGACCGTTAATTCACCCCTCCACTTT CASTTGTVNSPLHF
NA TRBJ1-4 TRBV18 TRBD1 TGTGCCAGCTCACCCGGGCAGGGGGCAGAAAAACTGTTTTTT CASSPGQGAEKLFF
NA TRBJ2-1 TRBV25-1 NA TGTGCCAGCAGTGAAGTAGGGGTTCGGGATGAGCAGTTCTTC CASSEVGVRDEQFF
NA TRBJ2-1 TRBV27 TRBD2 TGTGCCAGCAGTTCCGGGACTAGCGGGAGCTACAATGAGCAGTTCTTC CASSSGTSGSYNEQFF
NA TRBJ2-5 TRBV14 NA TGTGCCAGCAGCCAAGATGTGAGGGCGCCCCCGTACCAAGAGACCCAGTACTTC CASSQDVRAPPYQETQYF
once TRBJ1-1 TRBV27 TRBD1 TGTGCCAGCAGAAATCAGGACAGGGCGGACACTGAAGCTTTCTTT CASRNQDRADTEAFF
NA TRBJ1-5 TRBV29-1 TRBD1 TGCAGCGTGAGACAGGGAAATCAGCCCCAGCATTTT CSVRQGNQPQHF
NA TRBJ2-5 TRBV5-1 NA TGCGCCAGCAGCATGGACGGAGCAATTCAAGAGACCCAGTACTTC CASSMDGAIQETQYF
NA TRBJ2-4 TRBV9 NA TGTGCCAGCAGCGTAGGTCCCGGGATGAAAAACATTCAGTACTTC CASSVGPGMKNIQYF
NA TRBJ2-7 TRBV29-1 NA TGCAGCGTTGAAGTTCCAGGGGTGAACGAGCAGTACTTC CSVEVPGVNEQYF
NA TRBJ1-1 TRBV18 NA TGTGCCAGCTCACCACTGCGGACAGAGAACACTGAAGCTTTCTTT CASSPLRTENTEAFF
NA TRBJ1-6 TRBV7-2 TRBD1 TGTGCCAGCAGCTCGTCGGGACAGTATAATTCACCCCTCCACTTT CASSSSGQYNSPLHF
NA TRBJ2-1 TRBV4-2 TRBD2 TGTGCCAGCAGCCAAGATGGTCCGGGGGGGCACAATGAGCAGTTCTTC CASSQDGPGGHNEQFF
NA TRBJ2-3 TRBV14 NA TGTGCCAGCAGCCAAGATTTCGCGGGGTGGAGCACAGATACGCAGTATTTT CASSQDFAGWSTDTQYF
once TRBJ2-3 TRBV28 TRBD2 TGTGCCAGCAGGACAGCGGGGGGGACAGATACGCAGTATTTT CASRTAGGTDTQYF
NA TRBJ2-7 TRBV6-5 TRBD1 TGTGCCAGCAGCCTCCCCGGGACAGGGGGTGACGAGCAGTACTTC CASSLPGTGGDEQYF
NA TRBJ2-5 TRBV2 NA TGTGCCAGCAAATGGGGCGGGGTCCAAGAGACCCAGTACTTC CASKWGGVQETQYF
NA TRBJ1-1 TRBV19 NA TGTGCCAGTACCGGGACACCGAACACTGAAGCTTTCTTT CASTGTPNTEAFF
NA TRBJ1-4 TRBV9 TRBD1 TGTGCCAGCAGCGTTGGACAGGAACCGAAACTGTTTTTT CASSVGQEPKLFF
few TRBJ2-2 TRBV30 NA TGTGCCTGGGGTCGGCGGGGTGGGGAGCTGTTTTTT CAWGRRGGELFF
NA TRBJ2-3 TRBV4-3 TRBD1 TGCGCCAGCAGCCCAGGACAGGGCCCAGATACGCAGTATTTT CASSPGQGPDTQYF
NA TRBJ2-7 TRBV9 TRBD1 TGTGCCAGCAGCGTAACAGGGGCGGGCTACGAGCAGTACTTC CASSVTGAGYEQYF
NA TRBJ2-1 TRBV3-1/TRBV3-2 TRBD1 TGTGCCAGCAGCCAGCAGACAGGGTATAGCAATGAGCAGTTCTTC CASSQQTGYSNEQFF
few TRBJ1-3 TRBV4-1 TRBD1 TGCGCCAGCAGCCTAGCCGGGACAGGGGGTAACACCATATATTTT CASSLAGTGGNTIYF
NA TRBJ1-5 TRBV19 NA TGTGCCAGTAGTATAGTCGGCGGAAATCAGCCCCAGCATTTT CASSIVGGNQPQHF
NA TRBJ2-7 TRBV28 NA TGTGCCAGCAATACTTGGGGGCCCGGGATGTTCGAGCAGTACTTC CASNTWGPGMFEQYF
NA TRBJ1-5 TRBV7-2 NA TGTGCCAGCAGTCTTTGGGGGGATCAGCCCCAGCATTTT CASSLWGDQPQHF
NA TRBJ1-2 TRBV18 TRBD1 TGTGCCAGCTCACCACCGAACAGGGGGGTGGGCTACACCTTC CASSPPNRGVGYTF
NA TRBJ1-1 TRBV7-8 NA TGTGCCAGCAGCTTAGCAGGAGAGAACACTGAAGCTTTCTTT CASSLAGENTEAFF
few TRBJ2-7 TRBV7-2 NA TGTGCCAGCAGCTTAGCGCAGTGGTACGAGCAGTACTTC CASSLAQWYEQYF
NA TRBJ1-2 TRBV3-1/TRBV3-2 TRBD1 TGTGCCAGCAGCCCCCAGGGACAGGGAGATTTCTATGGCTACACCTTC CASSPQGQGDFYGYTF
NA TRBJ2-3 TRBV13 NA TGTGCCAGCAGCCCCCGGCGGGGCCGAGGCACAGATACGCAGTATTTT CASSPRRGRGTDTQYF
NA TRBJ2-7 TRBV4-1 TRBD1 TGCGCCAGCAGCCACCCGGGACAGGGGATCTACAAGCAGTACTTC CASSHPGQGIYKQYF
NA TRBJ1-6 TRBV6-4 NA TGTGCCACCAGGGAGGGGCGGAGGCAAAGACGCTCACCCCTCCACTTT CATREGRRQRRSPLHF
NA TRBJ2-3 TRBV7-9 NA TGTGCCAGCAGCTTAGGGGGTACGGGGGGCGACCTAAGCACAGATACGCAGTATTTT CASSLGGTGGDLSTDTQYF
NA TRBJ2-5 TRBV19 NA TGTGCCAGTAGTATAGGCCACAAAGAGACCCAGTACTTC CASSIGHKETQYF
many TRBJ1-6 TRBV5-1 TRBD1 TGCGCCAGCAGCTTGAGAGGGGGCAATTCACCCCTCCACTTT CASSLRGGNSPLHF
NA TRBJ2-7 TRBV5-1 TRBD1 TGCGCCAGCAGCTTGGCCCCTGACAGGGTCATGTACGAGCAGTACTTC CASSLAPDRVMYEQYF
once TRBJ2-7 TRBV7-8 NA TGTGCCAGCAGCTTAGGGGGGCCTCCCTACGAGCAGTACTTC CASSLGGPPYEQYF
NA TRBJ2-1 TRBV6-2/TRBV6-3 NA TGTGCCAGCAGTTCTACTAGTGGTGAGCAGTTCTTC CASSSTSGEQFF
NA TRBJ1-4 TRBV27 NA TGTGCCAGCAGTTTCCAGGGGGAAAAACTGTTTTTT CASSFQGEKLFF